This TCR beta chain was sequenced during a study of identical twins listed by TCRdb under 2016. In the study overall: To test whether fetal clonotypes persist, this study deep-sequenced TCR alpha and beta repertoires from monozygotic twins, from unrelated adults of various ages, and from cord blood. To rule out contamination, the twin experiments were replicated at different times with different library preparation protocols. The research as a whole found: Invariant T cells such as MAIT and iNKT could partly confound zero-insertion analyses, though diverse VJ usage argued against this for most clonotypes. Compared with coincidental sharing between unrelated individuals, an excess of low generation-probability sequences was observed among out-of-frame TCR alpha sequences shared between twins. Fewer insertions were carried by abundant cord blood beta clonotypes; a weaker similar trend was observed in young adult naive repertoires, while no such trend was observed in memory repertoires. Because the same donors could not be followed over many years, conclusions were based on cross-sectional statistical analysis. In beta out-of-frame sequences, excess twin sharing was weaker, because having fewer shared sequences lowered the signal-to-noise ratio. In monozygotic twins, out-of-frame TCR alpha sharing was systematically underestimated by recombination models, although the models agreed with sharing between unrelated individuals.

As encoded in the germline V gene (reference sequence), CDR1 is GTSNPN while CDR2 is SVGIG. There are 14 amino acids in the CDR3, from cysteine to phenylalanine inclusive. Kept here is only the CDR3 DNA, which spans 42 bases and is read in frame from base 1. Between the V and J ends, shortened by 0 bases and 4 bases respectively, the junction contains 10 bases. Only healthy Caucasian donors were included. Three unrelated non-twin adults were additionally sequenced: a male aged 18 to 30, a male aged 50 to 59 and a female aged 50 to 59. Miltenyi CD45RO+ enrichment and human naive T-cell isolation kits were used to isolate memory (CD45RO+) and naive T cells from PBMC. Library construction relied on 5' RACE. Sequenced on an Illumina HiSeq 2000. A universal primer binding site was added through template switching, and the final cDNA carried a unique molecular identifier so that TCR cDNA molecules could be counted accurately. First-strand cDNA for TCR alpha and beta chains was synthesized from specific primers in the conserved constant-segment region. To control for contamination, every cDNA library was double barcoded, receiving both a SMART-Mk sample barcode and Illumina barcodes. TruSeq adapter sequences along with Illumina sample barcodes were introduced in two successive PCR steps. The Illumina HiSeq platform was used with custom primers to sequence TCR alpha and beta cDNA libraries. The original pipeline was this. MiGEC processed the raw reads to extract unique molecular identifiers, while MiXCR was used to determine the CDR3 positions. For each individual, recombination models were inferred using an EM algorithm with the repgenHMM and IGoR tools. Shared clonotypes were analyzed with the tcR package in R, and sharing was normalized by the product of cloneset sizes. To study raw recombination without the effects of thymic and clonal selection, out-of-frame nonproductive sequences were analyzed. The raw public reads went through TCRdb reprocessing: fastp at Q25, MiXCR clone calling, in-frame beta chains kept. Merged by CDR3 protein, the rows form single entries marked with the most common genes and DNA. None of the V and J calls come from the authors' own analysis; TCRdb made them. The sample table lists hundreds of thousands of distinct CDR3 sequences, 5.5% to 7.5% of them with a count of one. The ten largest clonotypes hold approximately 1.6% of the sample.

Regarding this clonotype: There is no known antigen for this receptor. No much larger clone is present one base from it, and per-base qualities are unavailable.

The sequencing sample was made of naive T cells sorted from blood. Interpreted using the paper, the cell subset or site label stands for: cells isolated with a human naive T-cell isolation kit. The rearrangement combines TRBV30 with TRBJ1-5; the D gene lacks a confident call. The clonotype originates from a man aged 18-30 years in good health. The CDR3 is CAWSVIGGNQPQHF. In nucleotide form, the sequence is TGTGCCTGGAGTGTAATCGGCGGTAATCAGCCCCAGCATTTT. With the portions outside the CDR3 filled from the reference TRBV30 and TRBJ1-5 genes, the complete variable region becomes SQTIHQWPATLVQPVGSPLSLECTVEGTSNPNLYWYRQAAGRGLQLLFYSVGIGQISSEVPQNLSASRPQDRQFILSSKKLLLSDSGFYLCAWSVIGGNQPQHFGDGTRLSIL.